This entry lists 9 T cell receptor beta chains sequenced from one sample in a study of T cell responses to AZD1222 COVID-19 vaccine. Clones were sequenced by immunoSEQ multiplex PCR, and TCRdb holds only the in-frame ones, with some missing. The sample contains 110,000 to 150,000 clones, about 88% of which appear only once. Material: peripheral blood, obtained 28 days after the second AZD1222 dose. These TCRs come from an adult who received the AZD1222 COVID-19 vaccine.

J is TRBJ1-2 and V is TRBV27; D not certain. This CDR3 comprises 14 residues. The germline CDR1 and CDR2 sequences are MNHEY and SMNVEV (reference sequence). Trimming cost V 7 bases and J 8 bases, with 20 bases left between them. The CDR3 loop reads CASTSQESGWGYTF. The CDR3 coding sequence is TGTGCCAGCACTTCCCAGGAATCCGGCTGGGGCTACACCTTC.

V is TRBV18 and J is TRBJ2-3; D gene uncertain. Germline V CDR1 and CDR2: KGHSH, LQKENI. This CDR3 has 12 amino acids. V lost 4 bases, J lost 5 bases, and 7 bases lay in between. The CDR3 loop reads CASSRAVDTQYF. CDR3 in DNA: TGTGCCAGCTCACGAGCCGTAGATACGCAGTATTTT.

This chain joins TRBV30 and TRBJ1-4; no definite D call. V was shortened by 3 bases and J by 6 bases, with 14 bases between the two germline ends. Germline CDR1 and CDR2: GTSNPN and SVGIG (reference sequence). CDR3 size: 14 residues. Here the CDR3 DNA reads TGTGCCTGGAGAAGGACTCCAACCGATGAAAAACTGTTTTTT. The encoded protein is CAWRRTPTDEKLFF. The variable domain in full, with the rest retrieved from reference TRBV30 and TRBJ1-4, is SQTIHQWPATLVQPVGSPLSLECTVEGTSNPNLYWYRQAAGRGLQLLFYSVGIGQISSEVPQNLSASRPQDRQFILSSKKLLLSDSGFYLCAWRRTPTDEKLFFGSGTQLSVL.

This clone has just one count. The CDR3 sequence: CASSYQGGNQPQHF. DNA of the CDR3: TGTGCCAGCAGTTACCAGGGAGGCAATCAGCCCCAGCATTTT. The chain links TRBV6-5 to TRBJ1-5; D might be TRBD1 (5 bases). Trimming left V 2 bases short and J 2 bases short, with 7 bases between. CDR3 length: 14 residues. CDR1 MNHEY and CDR2 SVGAGI come from the germline V gene.

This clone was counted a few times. The CDR3 sequence: CAISESTGGSNQPQHF. The CDR3 DNA reads TGTGCCATCAGTGAGTCAACCGGAGGAAGCAATCAGCCCCAGCATTTT. The V and J genes are TRBV10-3 and TRBJ1-5, with D unclear. The ends were cut back, 0 bases at V and 1 base at J, with 10 bases in the middle. CDR1 and CDR2 (germline): ENHRY, SYGVKD. This CDR3 comprises 16 residues.

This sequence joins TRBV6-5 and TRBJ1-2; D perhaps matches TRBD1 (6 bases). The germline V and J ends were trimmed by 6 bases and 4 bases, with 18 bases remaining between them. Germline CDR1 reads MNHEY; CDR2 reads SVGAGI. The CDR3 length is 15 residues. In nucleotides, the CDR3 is TGTGCCAGCAGATATTCAGGGGTTAGGAGCTATGGCTACACCTTC. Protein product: CASRYSGVRSYGYTF.

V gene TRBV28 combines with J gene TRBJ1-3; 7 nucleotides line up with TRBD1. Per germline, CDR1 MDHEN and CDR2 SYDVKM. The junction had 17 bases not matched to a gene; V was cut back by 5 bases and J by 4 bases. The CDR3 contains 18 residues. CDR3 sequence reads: CASSQLEGAPRSGNTIYF. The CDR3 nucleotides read TGTGCCAGCAGTCAATTGGAGGGGGCGCCCAGGTCGGGAAACACCATATATTTT.

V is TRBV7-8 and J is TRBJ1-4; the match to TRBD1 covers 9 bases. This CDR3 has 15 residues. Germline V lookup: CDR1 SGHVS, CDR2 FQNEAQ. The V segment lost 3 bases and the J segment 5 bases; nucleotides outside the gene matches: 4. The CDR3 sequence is CASSFPTGGNEKLFF. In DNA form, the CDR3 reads TGTGCCAGCAGCTTCCCGACAGGGGGAAATGAAAAACTGTTTTTT.

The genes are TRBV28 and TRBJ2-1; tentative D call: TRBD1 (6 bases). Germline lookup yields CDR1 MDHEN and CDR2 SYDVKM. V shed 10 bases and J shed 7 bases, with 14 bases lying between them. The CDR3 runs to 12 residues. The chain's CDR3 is CATQTGRNEQFF. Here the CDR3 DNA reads TGTGCCACCCAGACAGGACGGAATGAGCAGTTCTTC. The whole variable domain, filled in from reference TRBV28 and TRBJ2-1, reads DVKVTQSSRYLVKRTGEKVFLECVQDMDHENMFWYRQDPGLGLRLIYFSYDVKMKEKGDIPEGYSVSREKKERFSLILESASTNQTSMYLCATQTGRNEQFFGPGTRLTVL.